Shown below are 6 T cell receptor beta chains from a single sample sequenced in a study of shared clonotypes between healthy human individuals (dated by TCRdb to 2019 to 2021). Libraries came from the immunoSEQ multiplex PCR assay. What TCRdb holds here is the immuneACCESS table cut down to in-frame rearrangements. Part of the clones is not present; checked against another copy, under half of the missing clones reflect an unresolved V gene, and the others are unexplained. Recorded for this sample are roughly 700,000 clones; approximately 79% of them occurred a single time. Under 2% of the sample belongs to the ten largest clones. The sequenced sample consisted of memory CD4+ T cells sorted from blood. The label giving this sample's cell subset or site can be read as: CD45RA-negative fraction. These receptors were taken from a woman aged 30 to 39 in good health.

V is TRBV15 and J is TRBJ2-7; 10 bases are shared with TRBD1. Germline CDR1 is LNHNV and CDR2 is YYDKDF (reference sequence). The CDR3 consists of 15 residues. V trimming: 3 bases; J trimming: 3 bases; junction bases outside the gene matches: 5. The CDR3 DNA follows: TGTGCCACCAGCAGGGGGACAGGGGCTTTCTACGAGCAGTACTTC. Translating gives CATSRGTGAFYEQYF.

The chain combines TRBV5-4 with TRBJ1-5; D may be TRBD1 (5 bases). The V end lost 2 bases, the J end lost 1 base, and 7 bases lay between the germline ends. This CDR3 has 14 amino acids. Germline V gives CDR1 SGHNT, CDR2 YYREEE (reference sequence). The chain's CDR3 is CASSFSGSNQPQHF. The CDR3 region has the DNA TGTGCCAGCAGCTTTTCAGGGAGCAATCAGCCCCAGCATTTT.

The V call is TRBV19, the J call TRBJ2-5, with 14 bases that match TRBD2. The V segment lost 7 bases and the J segment 3 bases; nucleotides outside the gene matches: 1. The germline CDR1 and CDR2 sequences are LNHDA and SQIVND (reference sequence). This CDR3 has 14 amino acids. The CDR3 region is CASKTSGREETQYF. The CDR3 DNA reads as TGTGCCAGTAAGACTAGCGGGAGGGAAGAGACCCAGTACTTC. The entire variable domain, with the rest obtained from reference TRBV19 and TRBJ2-5, is as follows: DGGITQSPKYLFRKEGQNVTLSCEQNLNHDAMYWYRQDPGQGLRLIYYSQIVNDFQKGDIAEGYSVSREKKESFPLTVTSAQKNPTAFYLCASKTSGREETQYFGPGTRLLVL.

This chain uses TRBV30 with TRBJ1-1; 7 nucleotides align to TRBD1. The ends lost 5 bases at V and 3 bases at J; junction bases unmatched: 6. CDR3 length equals 13 residues. Germline values: CDR1 GTSNPN, CDR2 SVGIG (reference sequence). DNA for the CDR3: TGTGCCTGGCGGGGACAGTATGACACTGAAGCTTTCTTT. Its protein is CAWRGQYDTEAFF.

This clone appeared a few times. The chain employs TRBV2 and TRBJ2-7, with D perhaps matching TRBD1 (6 bases). V was shortened by 5 bases and J by 5 bases, with 16 bases between the two germline ends. Germline values: CDR1 SNHLY, CDR2 FYNNEI. CDR3 length: 14 residues. The chain's CDR3 is CASSQDRPEDEQYF. CDR3 DNA sequence: TGTGCCAGCAGTCAAGACAGGCCGGAGGACGAGCAGTACTTC.

The chain combines TRBV4-2 with TRBJ2-6; the match to TRBD2 covers 13 bases. The CDR3 spans 19 residues. Germline V gene lookup returns CDR1 LGHNA and CDR2 YNFKEQ. J was trimmed by 4 bases and V by 2 bases; bases with no gene match: 8. Written as DNA, the CDR3 is TGTGCCAGCAGCCAATCGGGAGGACTAGCGGGAGTAGGGGCCAACGTCCTGACTTTC. This translates into CASSQSGGLAGVGANVLTF.